A selection of T cell receptor beta chains follows, all from one sample in a study of vaccination and CD4 T cells after COVID-19. Antigens for these TCRs are unknown. In TCRdb, the PCR reads were re-called with MiXCR into one record per CDR3 protein. The table lists more than 9,000 distinct CDR3 sequences, 55% to 65% of them singletons. The sequenced sample consisted of CD4+ T cells from blood, cultured in vitro. The receptors were gathered from a human donor who had recovered from COVID-19. Each CDR3 is given with its conserved first and last residue. The order of the fields is J gene, V gene, CDR3 protein.

>TRBJ1-1|TRBV6-1
CASSIGTGIHTEAFF
>TRBJ2-2|TRBV20-1
CSLPASPNTGELFF
>TRBJ1-2|TRBV30
CADGPGTGNDGYTF
>TRBJ2-5|TRBV7-6
CASSLVAGAETQYF
>TRBJ2-7|TRBV27
CASSPTGQPYEQYF
>TRBJ1-1|TRBV7-8
CASSLTGGTEAFF
>TRBJ2-1|TRBV6-2/TRBV6-3
CASSYSRRTGGPSGIRYNEQFF
>TRBJ1-1|TRBV10-3
CAISESAQVSNTEAFF
>TRBJ2-1|TRBV27
CASSSQHNEQFF
>TRBJ1-1|TRBV5-1
CASSRWGQGASEAFF
>TRBJ2-7|TRBV20-1
CSATEEGWSYEQYF
>TRBJ2-4|TRBV7-9
CASSLTGDSNIQYF
>TRBJ2-2|TRBV11-3
CASSPPGTNTGELFF
>TRBJ2-7|TRBV6-5
CASSYSHRVGEQYF
>TRBJ2-7|TRBV11-1
CASSGQGREQYF
>TRBJ2-7|TRBV11-2
CASSAFGRSEQYF
>TRBJ2-5|TRBV7-2
CASTQGETQYF
>TRBJ1-5|TRBV12-3/TRBV12-4
CASSIRDIQPQHF
>TRBJ2-1|TRBV12-3/TRBV12-4
CASSLSGFNEQFF
>TRBJ2-7|TRBV6-1
CASSPFPGLAGGSGEQYF
>TRBJ2-3|TRBV6-1
CASSPYVSSLVTQYF
>TRBJ1-1|TRBV19
CASGTAINTEAFF
>TRBJ2-3|TRBV18
CASSPRLAGGRDTQYF
>TRBJ1-2|TRBV20-1
CSARVLGTEPNYGYTF
>TRBJ2-1|TRBV2
CASRYGTIDSYNEQFF